These 17 T cell receptor beta chains came from one sample sequenced in a study of blood T cells in healthy people across ages. Next came a second PCR, run for about 6 to 11 cycles, which used a sample-barcoded 5' primer along with a J-beta primer mix. TCRdb processed the 5' RACE reads anew with MiXCR; each CDR3 protein has one entry. The sample has around 870,000 distinct CDR3 sequences, about 30% seen once. The sequenced sample consisted of blood. Receptors were obtained from a woman older than 75 in good health.

This clonotype was counted only a few times. This may stem from a read error, because a much larger clone lies one nucleotide away. The V call is TRBV5-1, the J call TRBJ2-4, with 7 bases that match TRBD2. Matching the DNA end better, TRBJ2-5 makes the J call doubtful. The CDR3 is made up of 14 amino acids. Germline V gene sequence: CDR1 SGHRS, CDR2 YFSETQ. The CDR3 DNA follows: TGCGCCGGCAGCTTTTGGGGAGGGGAAGAGACCCAGTACTTC. It encodes CAGSFWGGEETQYF.

The chain joins TRBV12-5 to TRBJ2-5, with unresolved D. The J call may be faulty, since TRBJ2-1 better matches the DNA end. The CDR3 runs 14 residues. Germline-derived CDR1 and CDR2 are LGHNT and FRNRAP. CDR3 sequence (DNA): TGTGCTAGTGGCCTTGATTTCCGGCAAGAGACCCAGTTCTTC. Its translation is CASGLDFRQETQFF.

This clonotype was seen many times. The chain combines TRBV7-2 with TRBJ2-7; TRBD1 aligns across 8 bases. Germline assignment: CDR1 SGHTA and CDR2 FQGNSA. The CDR3 contains 13 residues. The J segment lost 5 bases and the V segment lost 6 bases, leaving 6 bases of the junction unmatched. Written as DNA, the CDR3 is TGTGCCAGCAGACCTACAGGGGGGAACGAGCAGTACTTC. Encoded protein: CASRPTGGNEQYF.

The rearrangement links TRBV6-6 to TRBJ2-5, with a tentative D call TRBD2 (5 bases). The germline gives CDR1 MNHNY, CDR2 SVGAGI (reference sequence). CDR3 length: 11 residues. V was clipped by 8 bases and J by 5 bases, with 9 bases between them. The CDR3 sequence is CASARDETQYF. The CDR3 nucleotides read TGTGCCAGCGCTCGGGATGAGACCCAGTACTTC.

This chain links TRBV20-1 with TRBJ2-3, with 12 bases fitting TRBD2. Germline trimming cut 2 bases from V and 0 bases from J; bases unmatched to any gene: 9. The germline gives CDR1 DFQATT, CDR2 SNEGSKA (reference sequence). The CDR3 contains 18 residues. As DNA, the CDR3 is TGCAGTGCTAGATCTAGCGGGGGGGGGAGACTTAGCACAGATACGCAGTATTTT. Protein product: CSARSSGGGRLSTDTQYF.

This clonotype was recorded a few times. This chain joins TRBV9 and TRBJ1-2; 9 positions agree with TRBD1. V was clipped by 0 bases and J by 3 bases; unmatched bases: 9. Germline V gene sequence: CDR1 SGDLS, CDR2 YYNGEE. This CDR3 is 17 amino acids long. The CDR3 DNA sequence: TGTGCCAGCAGCGTAGAGGGACAGGGACCCTTCGACTATGGCTACACCTTC. Residues: CASSVEGQGPFDYGYTF.

The rearrangement links TRBV6-1 to TRBJ1-1; D unclear. Germline assignment: CDR1 MNHNS and CDR2 SASEGT. The germline V and J ends were trimmed by 4 bases and 1 base, with 16 bases remaining between them. The CDR3 sequence is 16 residues long. Here the CDR3 reads CASSATPPTGNTEAFF. As DNA, the CDR3 is TGTGCCAGCAGTGCGACCCCCCCCACGGGGAACACTGAAGCTTTCTTT.

The chain is built from TRBV5-1 and TRBJ2-1; 10 bases align to TRBD2. The junction had 3 bases not matched to a gene; V was cut back by 2 bases and J by 7 bases. The CDR3 is 14 residues long. Germline V CDR1 and CDR2: SGHRS, YFSETQ. The CDR3 sequence is CASSFLAGGNEQFF. The CDR3 region has the DNA TGCGCCAGCAGCTTTTTAGCGGGGGGTAATGAGCAGTTCTTC.

This clonotype was counted at least ten times. The rearrangement joins TRBV6-4 to TRBJ2-5, with TRBD1 as a possible D gene (5 bases). Per the germline V gene, CDR1 is MRHNA and CDR2 is SNTAGT. V shed 10 bases and J shed 2 bases, with 17 bases lying between them. The CDR3 loop spans 14 amino acids. The CDR3 DNA follows: TGTGCCAACATCCAGGGCAGGGAACAAGAGACCCAGTACTTC. Its protein is CANIQGREQETQYF.

This clonotype was found many times. V gene TRBV7-2 combines with J gene TRBJ1-2, with D hard to call. There are 14 residues in the CDR3. V was pared by 4 bases and J by 5 bases, with 14 bases between. Germline lookup yields CDR1 SGHTA and CDR2 FQGNSA. Here the CDR3 reads CASSSATAFYGYTF. The CDR3 nucleotides read TGTGCCAGCAGCTCGGCCACAGCCTTTTATGGCTACACCTTC.

This clonotype appeared many times. CDR3 coding DNA: TGTGCCAGCAGCTTAGGTCGGTTTGCGACCACTTACGAGCAGTACTTC. Translation gives CASSLGRFATTYEQYF. This rearrangement joins TRBV7-8 to TRBJ2-7; D unclear. V was shortened by 1 base and J by 4 bases, with 17 bases between the two germline ends. CDR1 SGHVS and CDR2 FQNEAQ come from the germline V gene. There are 16 residues in the CDR3.

The sample holds a few counts of this clonotype. V gene TRBV11-2 combines with J gene TRBJ2-7, with D uncertain. The length of the CDR3 is 13 residues. In germline, CDR1 is SGHAT, CDR2 FQNNGV. Trimming took off 4 bases at V and 4 bases at J, with 11 bases between the two ends. The CDR3 nucleotides read TGTGCCAGCAGCTCGTTCCAGGAATACGAGCAGTACTTC. Its translation is CASSSFQEYEQYF.

The chain carries TRBV6-2 or TRBV6-3 and TRBJ1-1; tentative D call: TRBD1 (6 bases). Trimming pared 7 bases from V and 10 bases from J, leaving 31 bases between. CDR3 length equals 17 residues. The germline CDR1 and CDR2 sequences are MNHEY and SVGEGT. CDR3 sequence: CASTNPGPPGMTGAAFF. DNA of the CDR3: TGTGCCAGCACCAACCCGGGACCGCCAGGGATGACAGGAGCAGCTTTCTTT.

Notes on this clonotype: Since a much larger clone is just one base distant, this may be a read error. This rearrangement joins TRBV6-6 to TRBJ2-5; 9 bases align to TRBD1. V gave up 4 bases and J gave up 11 bases; unmatched junction bases: 17. The CDR3 has 16 amino acids. Per germline, CDR1 MNHNY and CDR2 SVGAGI (reference sequence). CDR3 DNA: TGTGCCAGCAGTTCCCTCCGGGACAGGGCAACCAATGAGCAGTACTTC. This codes for CASSSLRDRATNEQYF.

In this sample, this clonotype turned up many times. The chain couples TRBV7-2 to TRBJ2-5; D remains ambiguous. Trimming removed 4 bases at V and 1 base at J, with 10 bases between. Germline V gene lookup returns CDR1 SGHTA and CDR2 FQGNSA. This CDR3 is built from 14 residues. CDR3 DNA sequence: TGTGCCAGCAGCTCTGGACGTAGCCAAGAGACCCAGTACTTC. Translated: CASSSGRSQETQYF.

This clonotype was found many times. V is TRBV5-4 and J is TRBJ2-4; 7 bases fit TRBD1. Germline V gives CDR1 SGHNT, CDR2 YYREEE (reference sequence). CDR3 length equals 16 residues. J gave up 0 bases and V 5 bases, and 8 bases lay outside the gene matches. This CDR3 is CASSSGTALAKNIQYF. The CDR3 DNA sequence: TGTGCCAGCAGTTCCGGGACAGCTCTAGCCAAAAACATTCAGTACTTC. The full variable domain, its missing parts supplied by reference TRBV5-4 and TRBJ2-4, is ETGVTQSPTHLIKTRGQQVTLRCSSQSGHNTVSWYQQALGQGPQFIFQYYREEENGRGNFPPRFSGLQFPNYSSELNVNALELDDSALYLCASSSGTALAKNIQYFGAGTRLSVL.

As to this clonotype: At one boundary the junction diverges from the germline segment, which might be a read error. V usage is TRBV6-2 or TRBV6-3 and J usage is TRBJ2-3; 8 bases map to TRBD1. This CDR3 spans 15 amino acids. Germline V lookup: CDR1 MNHEY, CDR2 SVGEGT. The CDR3 protein is CASGRTGHITDTRYF. The CDR3 DNA follows: TGTGCCAGCGGTCGGACAGGGCATATCACAGATACGCGGTATTTT.